What follows are 3 T cell receptor beta chains derived from one specimen sequenced in a study of Ad26.COV2.S vaccination and SARS-CoV-2 variants (dated by TCRdb to the early 2020s). Library preparation was by the immunoSEQ multiplex PCR assay. TCRdb retrieved this table from immuneACCESS and kept in-frame rearrangements only. Not all clones are present; in checked studies, unresolved V genes account for under half, and no reason is known for the remainder. In this sample the table shows 410,000 or so clones, 75% to 95% of which occur a single time. Of the sample, 10% to 15% is held by the ten largest clones. In the paper's terms, the treatment or condition label means: some 19 received Ad26.COV2.S at low or high dose, single or two shots; several received placebo; per-sample allocation not given. For vaccine and placebo recipients, repertoires were sequenced using samples collected on day 63 after the first injection.

This material consisted of peripheral blood, taken in a trial of Ad26.COV2.S vaccine versus placebo. These receptors were collected from a person between 18 and 65 years old who received the Ad26.COV2.S COVID-19 vaccine or a placebo.

The chain couples TRBV14 to TRBJ1-6, with D perhaps TRBD1 (5 bases). Germline CDR1 and CDR2: SGHDN and FVKESK. The CDR3 runs 16 residues. Deletions cut 1 base from V and 3 bases from J, with 10 bases between. CDR3 residues: CASSQGEGFYNSPLHF. The CDR3 nucleotides read TGTGCCAGCAGCCAAGGAGAGGGGTTCTATAATTCACCCCTCCACTTT.

The V and J genes are TRBV20-1 and TRBJ1-1; weak D call: TRBD1 (6 bases). Trimming cost V 3 bases and J 8 bases, with 16 bases left between them. This CDR3 region has 13 residues. In germline, CDR1 is DFQATT, CDR2 SNEGSKA (reference sequence). In nucleotides, the CDR3 is TGCAGTGCTAGTAACATCGGGGGGGCCGAAGCTTTCTTT. Its translation: CSASNIGGAEAFF.

The chain joins TRBV6-6 to TRBJ2-7; D remains ambiguous. V was pared by 2 bases and J by 0 bases, with 5 bases between. The CDR3 has 13 residues. CDR1 is MNHNY and CDR2 is SVGAGI in the germline V gene (reference sequence). The CDR3 DNA reads as TGTGCCAGCAGTTACCTCTTCTCCTACGAGCAGTACTTC. Translated, it gives CASSYLFSYEQYF.